This T cell receptor beta chain derives from a study of shared clonotypes between healthy human individuals. Clones were sequenced by immunoSEQ multiplex PCR, and TCRdb holds only the in-frame ones, with some missing. This table has approximately 720,000 clones, around 72% appearing once. Source material: memory CD4+ T cells sorted from blood. Subset noted: CD45RA-negative fraction. The sequence was obtained from a woman in her 30s in good health.

The CDR3 DNA reads TGTGCCAGCAGAAGCCGAAGACTAGCGGGAGCCTACGAGCAGTACTTC. This codes for CASRSRRLAGAYEQYF. This rearrangement joins TRBV28 to TRBJ2-7; 12 nucleotides align to TRBD2. Per the germline V gene, CDR1 is MDHEN and CDR2 is SYDVKM. The CDR3 extends over 16 amino acids. V shed 6 bases, J shed 2 bases, and the junction held 8 bases outside the gene matches. Using reference TRBV28 and TRBJ2-7 for the parts outside the CDR3, the full variable domain is DVKVTQSSRYLVKRTGEKVFLECVQDMDHENMFWYRQDPGLGLRLIYFSYDVKMKEKGDIPEGYSVSREKKERFSLILESASTNQTSMYLCASRSRRLAGAYEQYFGPGTRLTVT.